The 5 T cell receptor beta chains presented below share a single source sample, sequenced in a study of T cell responses to AZD1222 COVID-19 vaccine. The protocol was immunoSEQ multiplex PCR, while the TCRdb copy is restricted to in-frame clones and leaves out a portion. In the table there are about 100,000 clones, about 87% of which are singletons. Source: peripheral blood, taken on day 0 of AZD1222 vaccination. The receptors come from an adult in good health.

The chain is built from TRBV19 and TRBJ2-1, with 10 bases fitting TRBD1. The CDR3 has 15 residues. Looked up from germline, CDR1 is LNHDA and CDR2 is SQIVND (reference sequence). Trimming removed 4 bases from V and 9 bases from J; junction bases left unmatched: 9. This chain's CDR3 is CASSRTGGSGTEQFF. CDR3 nucleotides: TGTGCCAGTAGTAGGACAGGGGGTAGTGGGACTGAGCAGTTCTTC.

V gene TRBV23-1 combines with J gene TRBJ1-5; weak D call: TRBD1 (5 bases). TRBV23-1 is assigned to the ORF class and has an uncertain function. The V end lost 4 bases, the J end lost 4 bases, and 29 bases lay between the germline ends. The CDR3 totals 20 residues. CDR3 DNA sequence: TGCGCCAGCAGTCGCCGAAAGTCGGGGTGCGCCGGGGGGTGGAATCAGCCCCAGCATTTT. This codes for CASSRRKSGCAGGWNQPQHF.

V usage is TRBV15 and J usage is TRBJ1-4; D unresolved. Germline CDR1 is LNHNV and CDR2 is YYDKDF (reference sequence). This CDR3 region has 19 residues. V was trimmed by 1 base and J by 7 bases, leaving 25 bases between them. The CDR3 sequence is CATSRVPEPYVSHREKLFF. Here the CDR3 DNA reads TGTGCCACCAGCAGAGTGCCAGAACCTTACGTTAGTCACCGTGAAAAACTGTTTTTT. Together with reference TRBV15 and TRBJ1-4, the CDR3 gives the full variable domain: DAMVIQNPRYQVTQFGKPVTLSCSQTLNHNVMYWYQQKSSQAPKLLFHYYDKDFNNEADTPDNFQSRRPNTSFCFLDIRSPGLGDTAMYLCATSRVPEPYVSHREKLFFGSGTQLSVL.

The gene calls are TRBV7-2 and TRBJ2-7; 13 nucleotides agree with TRBD2. V shed 0 bases, J shed 0 bases, and the junction held 2 bases outside the gene matches. Germline values: CDR1 SGHTA, CDR2 FQGNSA. The CDR3 loop spans 17 amino acids. Here the CDR3 DNA reads TGTGCCAGCAGCTTAGCCCGGACTAGCGGGAGCTCCTACGAGCAGTACTTC. Protein product: CASSLARTSGSSYEQYF.

The chain employs TRBV4-3 and TRBJ1-2; TRBD1 matches at 10 bases. Trimming took 4 bases from V and 5 from J; bases not matched to a gene: 13. The CDR3 covers 17 residues. Germline assignment: CDR1 LGHNA and CDR2 YSLEER. CDR3 residues: CASSPDRGQISLYGYTF. CDR3 sequence (DNA): TGCGCCAGCAGCCCTGACAGGGGGCAAATCTCCTTATATGGCTACACCTTC.